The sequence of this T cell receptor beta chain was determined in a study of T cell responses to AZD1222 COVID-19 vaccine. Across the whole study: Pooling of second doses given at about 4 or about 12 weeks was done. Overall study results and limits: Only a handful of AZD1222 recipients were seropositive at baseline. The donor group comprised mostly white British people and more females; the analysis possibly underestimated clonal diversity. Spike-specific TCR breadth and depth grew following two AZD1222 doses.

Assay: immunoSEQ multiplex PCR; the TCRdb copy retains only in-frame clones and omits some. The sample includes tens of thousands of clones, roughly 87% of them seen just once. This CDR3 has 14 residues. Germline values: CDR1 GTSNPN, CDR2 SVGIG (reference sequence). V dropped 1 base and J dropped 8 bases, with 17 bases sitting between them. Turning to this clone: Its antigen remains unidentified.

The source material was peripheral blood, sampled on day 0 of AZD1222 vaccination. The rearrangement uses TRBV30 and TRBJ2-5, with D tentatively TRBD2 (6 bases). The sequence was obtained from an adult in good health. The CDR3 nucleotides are TGTGCCTGGAGTGAGGGAGGTGGTCTGGGAACCCAGTACTTC. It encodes CAWSEGGGLGTQYF.